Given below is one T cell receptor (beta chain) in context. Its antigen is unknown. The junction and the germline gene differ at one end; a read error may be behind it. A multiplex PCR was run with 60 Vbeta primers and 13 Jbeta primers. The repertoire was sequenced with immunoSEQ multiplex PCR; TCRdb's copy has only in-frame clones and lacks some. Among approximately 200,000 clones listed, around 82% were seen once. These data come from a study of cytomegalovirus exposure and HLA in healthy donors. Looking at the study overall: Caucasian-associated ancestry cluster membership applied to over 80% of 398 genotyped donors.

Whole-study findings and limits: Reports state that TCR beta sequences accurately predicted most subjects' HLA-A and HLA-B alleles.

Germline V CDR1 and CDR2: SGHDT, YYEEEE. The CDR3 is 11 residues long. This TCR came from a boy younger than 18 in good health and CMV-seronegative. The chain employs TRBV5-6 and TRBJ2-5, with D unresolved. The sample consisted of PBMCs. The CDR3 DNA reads TGTGCCAGCAGCTTGGGGGCTAATTTCCACTTC. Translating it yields CASSLGANFHF.